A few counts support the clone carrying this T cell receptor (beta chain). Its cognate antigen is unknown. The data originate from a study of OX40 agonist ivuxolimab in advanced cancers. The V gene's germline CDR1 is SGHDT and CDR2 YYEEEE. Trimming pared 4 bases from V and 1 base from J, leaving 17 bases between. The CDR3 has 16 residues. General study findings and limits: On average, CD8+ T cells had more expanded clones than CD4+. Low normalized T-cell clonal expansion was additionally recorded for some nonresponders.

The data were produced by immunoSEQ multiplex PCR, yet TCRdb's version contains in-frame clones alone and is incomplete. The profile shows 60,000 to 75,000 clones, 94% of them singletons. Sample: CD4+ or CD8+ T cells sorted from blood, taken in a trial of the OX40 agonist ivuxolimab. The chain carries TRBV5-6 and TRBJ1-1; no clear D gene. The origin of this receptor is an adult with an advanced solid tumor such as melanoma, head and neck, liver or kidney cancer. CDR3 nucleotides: TGTGCCAGCAGCCAAACAAGACATAGGGCGAACACTGAAGCTTTCTTT. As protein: CASSQTRHRANTEAFF.